The 26 T cell receptor beta chains given below trace back to one sample, sequenced in a study of T cell responses to AZD1222 COVID-19 vaccine (dated by TCRdb to the early 2020s). This specimen's time point label, per the study, means: baseline before first vaccination. The library was produced with the immunoSEQ multiplex PCR assay. Held by TCRdb, this immuneACCESS table contains in-frame sequences only and omits some clones. Under half of the omission traces to an unresolved V gene where checked; the cause of the rest is unknown. This sample gives about 120,000 clones in total; approximately 86% of them show up just once. Jointly, the top ten make up 2.4% of the sample. Specimen: peripheral blood, collected on day 0 of AZD1222 vaccination. All receptors come from an adult in good health.

The chain recombines TRBV18 with TRBJ1-1; D is ambiguous. CDR1 KGHSH and CDR2 LQKENI come from the germline V gene. Trimming took 5 bases from V and 7 from J, leaving 20 bases between them. This CDR3 has 15 residues. CDR3 in DNA: TGTGCCAGCTCATTCGGACGGAGGGATGTGGGTGAAGCTTTCTTT. Protein sequence: CASSFGRRDVGEAFF.

The J gene is TRBJ2-1, the V gene TRBV24-1; weak D call: TRBD2 (5 bases). V was trimmed by 2 bases and J by 3 bases, leaving 10 bases between them. This CDR3 spans 15 amino acids. Germline V CDR1 and CDR2: KGHDR, SFDVKD. CDR3 region: CATSDSREFYNEQFF. The CDR3, as DNA: TGTGCCACCAGTGATTCAAGGGAGTTCTACAATGAGCAGTTCTTC.

This chain uses TRBV7-9 with TRBJ2-3; TRBD2 matches at 9 bases. The V and J ends lost 9 bases and 0 bases, in that order; junction bases with no gene match: 4. The CDR3 contains 14 residues. CDR1 SEHNR and CDR2 FQNEAQ come from the germline V gene (reference sequence). CDR3 bases: TGTGCCAGTACTAGCGGGTCTAGCACAGATACGCAGTATTTT. Protein sequence: CASTSGSSTDTQYF.

The CDR3 DNA reads TGTGCCAGCAGCTCATCCCCCGGGACAGGGGTCTACGAGCAGTACTTC. Translating gives CASSSSPGTGVYEQYF. This rearrangement joins TRBV11-2 to TRBJ2-7; 10 bases are shared with TRBD1. V was pared by 4 bases and J by 3 bases, with 9 bases of the junction left unmatched. In germline, CDR1 is SGHAT, CDR2 FQNNGV. The CDR3 covers 16 residues.

This chain connects TRBV4-2 to TRBJ2-1, with TRBD2 as a possible D gene (6 bases). Germline CDR1 is LGHNA and CDR2 is YNFKEQ. The ends were cut back, 1 base at V and 4 bases at J, with 14 bases in the middle. This CDR3 comprises 16 residues. The DNA for the CDR3 is TGTGCCAGCAGCCAAGGCGCGGGGCCTCCTTACAATGAGCAGTTCTTC. Translating it yields CASSQGAGPPYNEQFF.

The chain carries TRBV7-9 and TRBJ1-2; maybe TRBD1 (5 bases). Trimming shortened V by 5 bases and J by 7 bases, and 20 bases separated the two germline ends. The CDR3 is 15 amino acids. The germline V gene has CDR1 SEHNR and CDR2 FQNEAQ (reference sequence). The CDR3 reads CASSARDGLVGGYTF. In DNA, the CDR3 is TGTGCCAGCAGCGCTCGGGACGGCCTGGTGGGTGGCTACACCTTC.

Only a few counts were recorded for this clone. The chain links TRBV10-3 to TRBJ1-5; D unresolved. From germline, CDR1 is ENHRY and CDR2 SYGVKD. This CDR3 is built from 13 residues. V was shortened by 4 bases and J by 6 bases, with 10 bases between the two germline ends. CDR3 coding DNA: TGTGCCATCAGTGTGGACCCAAGTCAGCCCCAGCATTTT. Translated: CAISVDPSQPQHF.

The V gene is TRBV9, the J gene TRBJ2-3; D not resolved. V was shortened by 5 bases and J by 0 bases, with 4 bases between the two germline ends. Germline V lookup: CDR1 SGDLS, CDR2 YYNGEE. This CDR3 is built from 12 residues. The CDR3 spells CASRGSTDTQYF. DNA for the CDR3: TGTGCCAGCAGGGGTAGCACAGATACGCAGTATTTT.

The genes are TRBV6-4 and TRBJ1-5; D perhaps matches TRBD1 (6 bases). V lost 5 bases, J lost 2 bases, and 10 bases lay in between. The CDR3 has 14 amino acids. Germline-derived CDR1 and CDR2 are MRHNA and SNTAGT. In DNA form, the CDR3 reads TGTGCCAGCAGTCTCCGACAGGGCAATCAGCCCCAGCATTTT. Translated: CASSLRQGNQPQHF.

This chain joins TRBV2 and TRBJ2-5; unclear D gene. Trimming left V 2 bases short and J 0 bases short, with 7 bases between. The CDR3 contains 14 residues. CDR1 and CDR2 (germline): SNHLY, FYNNEI. CDR3 region: CASSERSYQETQYF. The CDR3 nucleotides read TGTGCCAGCAGTGAACGTAGCTACCAAGAGACCCAGTACTTC.

V is TRBV2 and J is TRBJ2-3, with D possibly being TRBD1 (6 bases). CDR1 is SNHLY and CDR2 is FYNNEI in the germline V gene. This CDR3 contains 15 residues. V gave up 0 bases and J gave up 4 bases, with 11 bases separating them. The CDR3 nucleotides read TGTGCCAGCAGTGAAGCGCTGGCAGGGGCAGATACGCAGTATTTT. This codes for CASSEALAGADTQYF. The full variable domain, in which reference TRBV2 and TRBJ2-3 provide the parts outside the CDR3, is EPEVTQTPSHQVTQMGQEVILRCVPISNHLYFYWYRQILGQKVEFLVSFYNNEISEKSEIFDDQFSVERPDGSNFTLKIRSTKLEDSAMYFCASSEALAGADTQYFGPGTRLTVL.

The J gene is TRBJ2-6, the V gene TRBV30, with D hard to call. V was cut by 1 base and J by 0 bases, with 10 bases left in between. The germline V gene has CDR1 GTSNPN and CDR2 SVGIG (reference sequence). CDR3 length: 16 residues. The chain's CDR3 is CAWSAPTSSGANVLTF. The DNA of the CDR3 is TGTGCCTGGAGTGCCCCGACATCCTCTGGGGCCAACGTCCTGACTTTC. The variable domain in full, completed from reference TRBV30 and TRBJ2-6, reads SQTIHQWPATLVQPVGSPLSLECTVEGTSNPNLYWYRQAAGRGLQLLFYSVGIGQISSEVPQNLSASRPQDRQFILSSKKLLLSDSGFYLCAWSAPTSSGANVLTFGAGSRLTVL.

The chain is built from TRBV7-3 and TRBJ1-1, with a weak D call TRBD1 (5 bases). Trimming shortened V by 5 bases and J by 1 base, and 5 bases separated the two germline ends. Germline V lookup: CDR1 SGHTA, CDR2 FQGTGA. The CDR3 sequence is 12 residues long. The CDR3 here is CASSQGNTEAFF. Here the CDR3 DNA reads TGTGCCAGCAGCCAGGGGAACACTGAAGCTTTCTTT.

As for this clone: This same CDR3 is encoded by further DNA sequences in the sample. V gene TRBV5-6 combines with J gene TRBJ1-5; D ambiguous. Trimming stripped 0 bases from V and 2 bases from J, with 9 bases between. The CDR3 spans 15 residues. Germline CDR1 SGHDT, CDR2 YYEEEE. The CDR3 nucleotides are TGTGCCAGCAGCTTGGGAGCCGGCGGCAATCAGCCCCAGCATTTT. Its protein product is CASSLGAGGNQPQHF.

The V call is TRBV5-1, the J call TRBJ1-4; 11 bases fit TRBD1. The CDR3 covers 16 residues. V gave up 4 bases and J gave up 5 bases; unmatched junction bases: 7. Per germline, CDR1 SGHRS and CDR2 YFSETQ. In nucleotides, the CDR3 is TGCGCCAGCAGCCTCCTAGGACAGGGGGCAAATGAAAAACTGTTTTTT. It is translated as CASSLLGQGANEKLFF.

This clone has just one count. V is TRBV28 and J is TRBJ2-5, with TRBD2 matching 8 bases. Losses at the gene ends were 6 bases for V and 4 bases for J; bases not matched to a gene: 10. This CDR3 comprises 15 residues. Germline CDR1 MDHEN, CDR2 SYDVKM. Here the CDR3 DNA reads TGTGCCAGCAGCCTTAGCGGGACCCCGGGAGAGACCCAGTACTTC. It specifies CASSLSGTPGETQYF. Using reference TRBV28 and TRBJ2-5 for the parts outside the CDR3, the full variable domain is DVKVTQSSRYLVKRTGEKVFLECVQDMDHENMFWYRQDPGLGLRLIYFSYDVKMKEKGDIPEGYSVSREKKERFSLILESASTNQTSMYLCASSLSGTPGETQYFGPGTRLLVL.

The chain uses TRBV12-5 and TRBJ1-1; tentatively, D is TRBD1 (5 bases). The CDR3 has 16 residues. V was clipped by 3 bases and J by 5 bases, with 19 bases between them. The V gene's germline CDR1 is LGHNT and CDR2 FRNRAP. The CDR3 loop is CASGFTFTGGRTEAFF. As DNA, the CDR3 is TGTGCTAGTGGTTTTACTTTTACGGGGGGAAGGACTGAAGCTTTCTTT.

The chain links TRBV10-3 to TRBJ2-7, with 9 bases identical to TRBD1. The J segment lost 6 bases and the V segment lost 6 bases, leaving 6 bases of the junction unmatched. This CDR3 spans 13 amino acids. Germline CDR1 ENHRY, CDR2 SYGVKD. CDR3 nucleotide sequence: TGTGCCATCAGAGGGACAGGGATCGGCGAGCAGTACTTC. This codes for CAIRGTGIGEQYF.

This clone was counted once. This chain links TRBV6-2 or TRBV6-3 with TRBJ1-1; D remains unclear. CDR1 is MNHEY, CDR2 SVGEGT, per germline. The V end lost 2 bases, the J end lost 6 bases, and 13 bases lay between the germline ends. The CDR3 sequence is 14 residues long. The CDR3 loop is CASSYEWAGPEAFF. CDR3 DNA sequence: TGTGCCAGCAGTTACGAGTGGGCGGGCCCTGAAGCTTTCTTT.

V gene TRBV5-1 combines with J gene TRBJ1-5; 8 nucleotides align to TRBD1. Germline V CDR1 and CDR2: SGHRS, YFSETQ. Losses at the gene ends were 4 bases for V and 7 bases for J; bases not matched to a gene: 10. CDR3 length: 15 residues. Written as DNA, the CDR3 is TGCGCCAGCAGCCCCGGACAGGGCTGGGGGCAGCCCCAGCATTTT. Translating gives CASSPGQGWGQPQHF.

CDR3 amino acids: CASSLRDRGELFF. The CDR3 DNA sequence: TGTGCCAGCAGCCTCCGGGACCGCGGGGAGCTGTTTTTT. The gene calls are TRBV7-3 and TRBJ2-2, with D tentatively TRBD1 or TRBD2 (5 bases each). Germline CDR1 and CDR2: SGHTA and FQGTGA. This CDR3 has 13 residues. Trimming stripped 5 bases from V and 7 bases from J, with 11 bases between. Full variable domain (remainder filled in from reference TRBV7-3 and TRBJ2-2): GAGVSQTPSNKVTEKGKYVELRCDPISGHTALYWYRQSLGQGPEFLIYFQGTGAADDSGLPNDRFFAVRPEGSVSTLKIQRTERGDSAVYLCASSLRDRGELFFGEGSRLTVL.

V is TRBV5-6 and J is TRBJ2-3, with unresolved D. The CDR3 sequence is 13 residues long. V lost 0 bases, J lost 4 bases, and 6 bases lay in between. Germline lookup yields CDR1 SGHDT and CDR2 YYEEEE. CDR3 in DNA: TGTGCCAGCAGCTTGGGAGCCGCAGATACGCAGTATTTT. It encodes CASSLGAADTQYF.

The CDR3 sequence: CASSLRREAETQYF. DNA of the CDR3: TGTGCCAGCAGCTTACGCCGTGAGGCAGAGACCCAGTACTTC. The chain joins TRBV7-9 to TRBJ2-5, with D unresolved. CDR1 is SEHNR and CDR2 is FQNEAQ in the germline V gene (reference sequence). This CDR3 region has 14 residues. Trimming cost V 2 bases and J 4 bases, with 11 bases left between them.

The chain uses TRBV5-1 and TRBJ1-2; 8 nucleotides agree with TRBD1. CDR3 length: 16 amino acids. Germline V gives CDR1 SGHRS, CDR2 YFSETQ. The J segment lost 4 bases and the V segment lost 3 bases, leaving 11 bases of the junction unmatched. The CDR3 here is CASSSLGQGATYGYTF. The CDR3 DNA is TGCGCCAGCAGCTCGCTCGGACAGGGTGCTACCTATGGCTACACCTTC.

This rearrangement joins TRBV27 to TRBJ2-4; 8 bases fit TRBD2. The ends lost 7 bases at V and 7 bases at J; junction bases unmatched: 9. Per the germline V gene, CDR1 is MNHEY and CDR2 is SMNVEV (reference sequence). The CDR3 is 14 amino acids. As DNA, the CDR3 is TGTGCCAGCAAAATAGCGGGATTGGGGAACATTCAGTACTTC. This sequence encodes CASKIAGLGNIQYF.

CDR3 loop: CASSRGGLSNQPQHF. DNA for the CDR3: TGTGCCAGCTCGAGGGGAGGGCTTAGCAATCAGCCCCAGCATTTT. The chain uses TRBV2 and TRBJ1-5; D perhaps matches TRBD1 (5 bases). CDR1 is SNHLY, CDR2 FYNNEI, per germline. V lost 8 bases, J lost 0 bases, and 14 bases lay in between. The CDR3 totals 15 residues.